These T cell receptor beta chains were read from a single sample in a study of cytomegalovirus exposure and HLA in healthy donors. The table came from immunoSEQ multiplex PCR; TCRdb's copy has only in-frame clones and leaves some out. Here the sample spans 160,000 or so clones, roughly 80% being singletons. The sample consisted of PBMCs. The source of these receptors is a woman between 50 and 59 years old in good health and CMV-seronegative. Each CDR3 is given with its conserved first and last residue. Each record gives: J gene, clone size, V gene, D gene, CDR3 protein, CDR3 DNA. A D gene is named only where the DNA matches it firmly. Only some rows state a clone size, as once, few, many or a class for expanded clones.

j_call: TRBJ2-7
clone_size: NA
v_call: TRBV19
d_call: TRBD2
cdr3_aa: CASSMGGLGYEQYF
cdr3_nt: TGTGCCAGTAGTATGGGGGGGTTAGGGTACGAGCAGTACTTC

j_call: TRBJ2-7
clone_size: NA
v_call: TRBV6-5
d_call: TRBD2
cdr3_aa: CASSLAGEYYEQYF
cdr3_nt: TGTGCCAGCAGTCTAGCGGGAGAATATTACGAGCAGTACTTC

j_call: TRBJ2-3
clone_size: NA
v_call: TRBV29-1
d_call: TRBD2
cdr3_aa: CSVTGTSAPDTQYF
cdr3_nt: TGCAGCGTTACCGGGACTAGCGCTCCCGATACGCAGTATTTT

j_call: TRBJ1-2
clone_size: NA
v_call: TRBV7-9
d_call: TRBD1
cdr3_aa: CASSAGQDYGYTF
cdr3_nt: TGTGCCAGCAGCGCTGGACAGGACTATGGCTACACCTTC

j_call: TRBJ1-1
clone_size: NA
v_call: TRBV28
d_call: TRBD1
cdr3_aa: CASSAGTAVNTEAFF
cdr3_nt: TGTGCCAGCAGTGCAGGGACAGCCGTGAACACTGAAGCTTTCTTT

j_call: TRBJ2-7
clone_size: NA
v_call: TRBV27
d_call: TRBD2
cdr3_aa: CASGTSASYEQYF
cdr3_nt: TGTGCCAGCGGGACTAGCGCTTCCTACGAGCAGTACTTC

j_call: TRBJ2-2
clone_size: NA
v_call: TRBV5-1
d_call: TRBD2
cdr3_aa: CASGSSGTGELFF
cdr3_nt: TGCGCCAGCGGAAGTAGCGGGACCGGGGAGCTGTTTTTT

j_call: TRBJ2-3
clone_size: NA
v_call: TRBV6-1
d_call: NA
cdr3_aa: CASTGSTDTQYF
cdr3_nt: TGTGCCAGCACAGGGAGCACAGATACGCAGTATTTT

j_call: TRBJ2-2
clone_size: NA
v_call: TRBV5-4
d_call: TRBD2
cdr3_aa: CASSSAQISGVVTGELFF
cdr3_nt: TGTGCCAGCAGCTCGGCTCAGATTAGCGGGGTGGTCACCGGGGAGCTGTTTTTT

j_call: TRBJ2-7
clone_size: NA
v_call: TRBV4-1
d_call: TRBD2
cdr3_aa: CASSQVVLAGYEQYF
cdr3_nt: TGCGCCAGCAGCCAAGTTGTACTAGCGGGCTACGAGCAGTACTTC

j_call: TRBJ2-3
clone_size: once
v_call: TRBV6-1
d_call: TRBD1
cdr3_aa: CASRATGGGDTQYF
cdr3_nt: TGTGCCAGCAGAGCGACAGGGGGAGGAGATACGCAGTATTTT

j_call: TRBJ2-7
clone_size: NA
v_call: TRBV19
d_call: NA
cdr3_aa: CASRGAREQYF
cdr3_nt: TGTGCCAGTAGAGGGGCGAGGGAGCAGTACTTC

j_call: TRBJ1-4
clone_size: NA
v_call: TRBV7-2
d_call: NA
cdr3_aa: CASSLGAGSTNEKLFF
cdr3_nt: TGTGCCAGCAGCTTGGGGGCAGGCTCAACTAATGAAAAACTGTTTTTT

j_call: TRBJ2-2
clone_size: NA
v_call: TRBV7-8
d_call: TRBD1
cdr3_aa: CASSWTGLTNTGELFF
cdr3_nt: TGTGCCAGCAGCTGGACAGGACTGACGAACACCGGGGAGCTGTTTTTT

j_call: TRBJ2-7
clone_size: NA
v_call: TRBV14
d_call: TRBD1
cdr3_aa: CASSRGQGYEQYF
cdr3_nt: TGTGCCAGCAGCCGGGGACAGGGATACGAGCAGTACTTC

j_call: TRBJ2-1
clone_size: NA
v_call: TRBV5-1
d_call: NA
cdr3_aa: CASSFRTYSDEQFF
cdr3_nt: TGCGCCAGCAGCTTTCGTACCTACTCCGATGAGCAGTTCTTC

j_call: TRBJ2-3
clone_size: NA
v_call: TRBV9
d_call: NA
cdr3_aa: CASSPSWGRTDTQYF
cdr3_nt: TGTGCCAGCAGCCCCTCCTGGGGGCGCACAGATACGCAGTATTTT

j_call: TRBJ1-2
clone_size: NA
v_call: TRBV28
d_call: NA
cdr3_aa: CASSLVISGIGYTF
cdr3_nt: TGTGCCAGCAGTTTAGTAATTTCGGGAATTGGCTACACCTTC

j_call: TRBJ2-5
clone_size: few
v_call: TRBV2
d_call: TRBD2
cdr3_aa: CASRPGGGQETQYF
cdr3_nt: TGTGCCAGCAGGCCTGGGGGGGGGCAAGAGACCCAGTACTTC

j_call: TRBJ1-1
clone_size: NA
v_call: TRBV19
d_call: TRBD1
cdr3_aa: CASSIVPGGSEAFF
cdr3_nt: TGTGCCAGTAGTATAGTGCCAGGGGGTTCTGAAGCTTTCTTT

j_call: TRBJ2-1
clone_size: NA
v_call: TRBV4-3
d_call: TRBD2
cdr3_aa: CASSQAGLAGGPVDEQFF
cdr3_nt: TGCGCCAGCAGCCAAGCGGGACTAGCGGGGGGGCCAGTGGATGAGCAGTTCTTC

j_call: TRBJ1-2
clone_size: NA
v_call: TRBV4-1
d_call: NA
cdr3_aa: CASSQESGDYGYTF
cdr3_nt: TGCGCCAGCAGCCAAGAGTCAGGGGACTATGGCTACACCTTC

j_call: TRBJ1-1
clone_size: NA
v_call: TRBV9
d_call: NA
cdr3_aa: CASSFPPGEAEAFF
cdr3_nt: TGTGCCAGCTCTTTTCCTCCGGGGGAGGCTGAAGCTTTCTTT

j_call: TRBJ1-2
clone_size: NA
v_call: TRBV5-8
d_call: NA
cdr3_aa: CASSWQGYGYTF
cdr3_nt: TGTGCCAGCAGCTGGCAGGGTTATGGCTACACCTTC

j_call: TRBJ1-1
clone_size: NA
v_call: TRBV5-1
d_call: TRBD1
cdr3_aa: CASSPGTGGGTEAFF
cdr3_nt: TGCGCCAGCAGCCCGGGGACAGGAGGGGGCACTGAAGCTTTCTTT

j_call: TRBJ2-5
clone_size: NA
v_call: TRBV6-1
d_call: TRBD1
cdr3_aa: CASHRDRVSREQYF
cdr3_nt: TGTGCCAGCCACCGGGACAGGGTCTCTAGGGAGCAGTACTTC

j_call: TRBJ2-1
clone_size: NA
v_call: TRBV4-1
d_call: NA
cdr3_aa: CASSQDQGGYNEQFF
cdr3_nt: TGCGCCAGCAGCCAAGATCAAGGAGGGTACAATGAGCAGTTCTTC

j_call: TRBJ1-5
clone_size: few
v_call: TRBV4-1
d_call: NA
cdr3_aa: CASSRTILRGSGQPQHF
cdr3_nt: TGCGCCAGCAGCCGAACGATACTCCGGGGGTCAGGTCAGCCCCAGCATTTT

j_call: TRBJ2-5
clone_size: NA
v_call: TRBV2
d_call: NA
cdr3_aa: CASRGDGPLEETQYF
cdr3_nt: TGTGCCAGCAGAGGAGATGGCCCCCTCGAAGAGACCCAGTACTTC